Listed below are T cell receptor beta chains from one sample, sequenced in a study of cytomegalovirus exposure and HLA in healthy donors. Repertoires were generated with immunoSEQ multiplex PCR, while TCRdb's copy carries only in-frame clones and drops some. Counted here are 210,000 or so clones, around 88% occurring once; the ten biggest clones make up about 2.9%. Sequenced input: PBMCs. These receptors were collected from a woman between 18 and 30 years old in good health and CMV-seronegative. Both conserved end residues are part of each CDR3. D genes are given only for firm matches. Clone size is stated in some rows and not others, as once, few, many or a class when expanded.

V: TRBV29-1
D: TRBD2
size: -
J: TRBJ2-7
DNA: TGCAGCGTTGAAGACGACCGAGGACTAGCGGGAGACGAGCAGTACTTC
CDR3: CSVEDDRGLAGDEQYF

V: TRBV5-3
D: TRBD1
size: -
J: TRBJ1-5
DNA: TGTGCCAGAAGCTTGGCAGACAGGGGGCTGTCGGATCAGCCCCAGCATTTT
CDR3: CARSLADRGLSDQPQHF

V: TRBV30
D: TRBD1
size: -
J: TRBJ2-5
DNA: TGTGCCTGCCATGGACAGGAAGAAGAGACCCAGTACTTC
CDR3: CACHGQEEETQYF

V: TRBV5-1
D: TRBD1
size: -
J: TRBJ2-7
DNA: TGCGCCAGCACCCGGGACAGCTCTACCTACGAGCAGTACTTC
CDR3: CASTRDSSTYEQYF

V: TRBV28
D: TRBD2
size: -
J: TRBJ2-7
DNA: TGTGCCAGCAGTTTCCCCGGGAGGGATACCCACGAGCAGTACTTC
CDR3: CASSFPGRDTHEQYF

V: TRBV28
D: TRBD2
size: -
J: TRBJ2-7
DNA: TGTGCCAGCAGAGATGCGGGAGCTGTGTACGAGCAGTACTTC
CDR3: CASRDAGAVYEQYF

V: TRBV25-1
D: -
size: -
J: TRBJ1-1
DNA: TGTGCCAGCGGACCGGACAGAGAAGCTTTCTTT
CDR3: CASGPDREAFF

V: TRBV28
D: -
size: -
J: TRBJ1-2
DNA: TGTGCCAGCAGTCCAGCAGGGAACTATGGCTACACCTTC
CDR3: CASSPAGNYGYTF

V: TRBV5-6
D: -
size: -
J: TRBJ1-4
DNA: TGTGCCAGCAGCTTCGGCAGGGTTAATGAAAAACTGTTTTTT
CDR3: CASSFGRVNEKLFF

V: TRBV6-5
D: -
size: -
J: TRBJ1-2
DNA: TGTGCCAGCAGTTTCTCCCAGGGTGCTGGCTACACCTTC
CDR3: CASSFSQGAGYTF

V: TRBV29-1
D: -
size: -
J: TRBJ1-1
DNA: TGCAGCGTTGAAACAGGGACGGGTGAAGCTTTCTTT
CDR3: CSVETGTGEAFF

V: TRBV28
D: TRBD1
size: -
J: TRBJ1-2
DNA: TGTGCCAGCAGGTTGACAGGGGAAGGCGGCTACACCTTC
CDR3: CASRLTGEGGYTF

V: TRBV5-6
D: -
size: -
J: TRBJ1-1
DNA: TGTGCCAGCAGCTTGGTGGGGAGAGGGAACACTGAAGCTTTCTTT
CDR3: CASSLVGRGNTEAFF

V: TRBV2
D: -
size: -
J: TRBJ2-7
DNA: TGTGCCAGCGTCACCGGGACAACCTACGAGCAGTACTTC
CDR3: CASVTGTTYEQYF

V: TRBV7-9
D: TRBD1
size: -
J: TRBJ2-7
DNA: TGTGCCAGCAGTTTCACAGGGGATGGCGAGCAGTACTTC
CDR3: CASSFTGDGEQYF

V: TRBV7-8
D: TRBD2
size: -
J: TRBJ2-1
DNA: TGTGCCAGCAGCCCCCTAGCGGGAGGGCCAGCAGATGAGCAGTTCTTC
CDR3: CASSPLAGGPADEQFF

V: TRBV28
D: -
size: -
J: TRBJ2-3
DNA: TGTGCCAGCAGTTTTGAGTGGTCCCCCGGGGGCACAGATACGCAGTATTTT
CDR3: CASSFEWSPGGTDTQYF

V: TRBV11-2
D: -
size: -
J: TRBJ2-3
DNA: TGTGCCTCCGCCGAGGAGCGGGGACACACAGATACGCAGTATTTT
CDR3: CASAEERGHTDTQYF

V: TRBV7-6
D: TRBD2
size: -
J: TRBJ2-4
DNA: TGTGCCAGCAGCTTAGGAGGGTGGGGAGCGGGGGGAGCCAAAAACATTCAGTACTTC
CDR3: CASSLGGWGAGGAKNIQYF

V: TRBV7-2
D: TRBD2
size: -
J: TRBJ2-1
DNA: TGTGCCAGCAGCTCCAGCGGGAGGGGAAAATACAATGAGCAGTTCTTC
CDR3: CASSSSGRGKYNEQFF

V: TRBV7-2
D: -
size: -
J: TRBJ1-2
DNA: TGTGCCAGCAGCTTTGCCCCTATCCGGGGCTATGGCTACACCTTC
CDR3: CASSFAPIRGYGYTF

V: TRBV28
D: -
size: -
J: TRBJ2-5
DNA: TGTGCCAGCAGCTCACGAGGGAGACGAGAGACCCAGTACTTC
CDR3: CASSSRGRRETQYF

V: TRBV6-4
D: TRBD1
size: few
J: TRBJ2-3
DNA: TGTGCCAGCAGTGACTCGACAGGGGGCGCAGATACGCAGTATTTT
CDR3: CASSDSTGGADTQYF

V: TRBV27
D: TRBD1
size: -
J: TRBJ2-7
DNA: TGTGCCAGCAGTTTATATGGGCCGAGGGGACAGGGGACAACCTACGAGCAGTACTTC
CDR3: CASSLYGPRGQGTTYEQYF

V: TRBV6-5
D: TRBD1
size: -
J: TRBJ2-3
DNA: TGTGCCAGCAGTTACAGGACAGGGGGGGGCACAGATACGCAGTATTTT
CDR3: CASSYRTGGGTDTQYF

V: TRBV5-1
D: -
size: few
J: TRBJ1-2
DNA: TGCGCCAGCAGCTTGGGACAGGTCGATGGCTACACCTTC
CDR3: CASSLGQVDGYTF

V: TRBV7-9
D: TRBD1
size: -
J: TRBJ2-5
DNA: TGTGCCAGCAGCTTGGGGACAGGGAGAGAGACCCAGTACTTC
CDR3: CASSLGTGRETQYF

V: TRBV5-6
D: -
size: -
J: TRBJ1-1
DNA: TGTGCCAGCAGCTTCCCCCGGGGGAACACTGAAGCTTTCTTT
CDR3: CASSFPRGNTEAFF

V: TRBV15
D: -
size: -
J: TRBJ2-5
DNA: TGTGCCACCAGCAGACTTCAAGAGACCCAGTACTTC
CDR3: CATSRLQETQYF

V: TRBV6-1
D: -
size: -
J: TRBJ2-7
DNA: TGTGCCAGCAGTGACGTCGCTACGCCCCGCGAGCAGTACTTC
CDR3: CASSDVATPREQYF

V: TRBV12-2
D: -
size: -
J: TRBJ2-2
DNA: TGTGCAAGTCGGACACCTCGACTAGCGAACACCGGGGAGCTGTTTTTT
CDR3: CASRTPRLANTGELFF

V: TRBV7-2
D: TRBD2
size: -
J: TRBJ2-1
DNA: TGTGCCAGCAGCTTAGTGGGACTAGCGGTAGATGAGCAGTTCTTC
CDR3: CASSLVGLAVDEQFF

V: TRBV7-9
D: -
size: -
J: TRBJ2-7
DNA: TGTGCCAGCAGCTCCTCAGGGCTAAGCTCCTACGAGCAGTACTTC
CDR3: CASSSSGLSSYEQYF

V: TRBV10-3
D: TRBD1
size: -
J: TRBJ2-7
DNA: TGTGCCATCAGTGGATATCCGGGACAGCCGAACTACGAGCAGTACTTC
CDR3: CAISGYPGQPNYEQYF

V: TRBV28
D: TRBD1
size: once
J: TRBJ1-5
DNA: TGTGCCAGCAGTGTCTTCCCCCAGGGGGGAAGCAATCAGCCCCAGCATTTT
CDR3: CASSVFPQGGSNQPQHF

V: TRBV5-1
D: TRBD1
size: -
J: TRBJ2-1
DNA: TGCGCCAGCAGTCCCAGGACGGAAGGGACAGTAGATGAGCAGTTCTTC
CDR3: CASSPRTEGTVDEQFF

V: TRBV19
D: TRBD1
size: once
J: TRBJ1-1
DNA: TGTGCCAGTAGCCAAGACAGGGTGTCAATTGAAGCTTTCTTT
CDR3: CASSQDRVSIEAFF

V: TRBV7-2
D: -
size: -
J: TRBJ1-1
DNA: TGTGCCAGCAGCTTAGGTGGTCGGGGCGCGGGGACTGAAGCTTTCTTT
CDR3: CASSLGGRGAGTEAFF

V: TRBV4-2
D: -
size: -
J: TRBJ1-1
DNA: TGTGCCAGCAGCGCCTACGGGGGTGGCACTGAAGCTTTCTTT
CDR3: CASSAYGGGTEAFF

V: TRBV7-3
D: -
size: once
J: TRBJ2-5
DNA: TGTGCCAGCAGCTTGTCGGGGGAAGAGACCCAGTACTTC
CDR3: CASSLSGEETQYF

V: TRBV2
D: -
size: -
J: TRBJ2-5
DNA: TGTGCCAGCAGAATGAGTGCGATACAAGAGACCCAGTACTTC
CDR3: CASRMSAIQETQYF

V: TRBV7-9
D: -
size: -
J: TRBJ1-3
DNA: TGTGCCAGCAGCTTAGGACGGGGGTACACCATATATTTT
CDR3: CASSLGRGYTIYF

V: TRBV27
D: TRBD1
size: -
J: TRBJ2-7
DNA: TGTGCCAGCAGTCGCATTAGGACAGGCGAGCAGTACTTC
CDR3: CASSRIRTGEQYF

V: TRBV5-6
D: -
size: -
J: TRBJ2-7
DNA: TGTGCCAGCAGCGGGCTAGCGCACGAGCAGTACTTC
CDR3: CASSGLAHEQYF

V: TRBV6-1
D: TRBD1
size: -
J: TRBJ1-2
DNA: TGTGCCAGCAGGATCGGGACAGGGGGCCATGGCTACACCTTC
CDR3: CASRIGTGGHGYTF

V: TRBV11-2
D: TRBD2
size: -
J: TRBJ2-7
DNA: TGTGCCAGCAGCTTACAGCGGGAGCTGAGTTTCGAGCAGTACTTC
CDR3: CASSLQRELSFEQYF

V: TRBV28
D: -
size: -
J: TRBJ1-1
DNA: TGTGCCAGCAGTTTATGGGGGGGGGAAGCTTTCTTT
CDR3: CASSLWGGEAFF

V: TRBV13
D: TRBD2
size: -
J: TRBJ2-1
DNA: TGTGCCAGCAGCCCACGGACTAGCGGGGTCTACAATGAGCAGTTCTTC
CDR3: CASSPRTSGVYNEQFF

V: TRBV9
D: -
size: -
J: TRBJ2-3
DNA: TGTGCCAGCAGCGTAGTAGCGACTTACACAGATACGCAGTATTTT
CDR3: CASSVVATYTDTQYF

V: TRBV6-6
D: -
size: -
J: TRBJ1-2
DNA: TGTGCCAGCAGAACCCGAGAGCATAACTATGGCTACACCTTC
CDR3: CASRTREHNYGYTF

V: TRBV15
D: -
size: -
J: TRBJ2-1
DNA: TGTGCCACCAGCAGAGACCTGACAAGTGAGCAGTTCTTC
CDR3: CATSRDLTSEQFF

V: TRBV27
D: TRBD1
size: -
J: TRBJ2-7
DNA: TGTGCCAGCAGTTATTACCGACAGGGATTGAGCTACGAGCAGTACTTC
CDR3: CASSYYRQGLSYEQYF